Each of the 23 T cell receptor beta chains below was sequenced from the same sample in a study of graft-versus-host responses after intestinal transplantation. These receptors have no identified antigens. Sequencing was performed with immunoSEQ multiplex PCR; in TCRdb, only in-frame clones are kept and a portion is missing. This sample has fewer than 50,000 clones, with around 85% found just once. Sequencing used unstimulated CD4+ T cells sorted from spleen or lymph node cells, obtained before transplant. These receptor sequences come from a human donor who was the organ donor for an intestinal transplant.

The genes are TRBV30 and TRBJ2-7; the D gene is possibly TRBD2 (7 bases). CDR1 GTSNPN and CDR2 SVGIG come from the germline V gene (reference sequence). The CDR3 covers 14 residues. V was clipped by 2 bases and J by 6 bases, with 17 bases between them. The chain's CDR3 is CAWSKGGVISEQYF. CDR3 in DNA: TGTGCCTGGAGTAAGGGGGGGGTGATCTCCGAGCAGTACTTC.

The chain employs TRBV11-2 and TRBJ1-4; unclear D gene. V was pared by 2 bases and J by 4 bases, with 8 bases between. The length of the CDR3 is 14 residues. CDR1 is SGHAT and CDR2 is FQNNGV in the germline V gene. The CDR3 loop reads CASSLPGVNEKLFF. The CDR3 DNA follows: TGTGCCAGCAGCTTACCCGGGGTTAATGAAAAACTGTTTTTT.

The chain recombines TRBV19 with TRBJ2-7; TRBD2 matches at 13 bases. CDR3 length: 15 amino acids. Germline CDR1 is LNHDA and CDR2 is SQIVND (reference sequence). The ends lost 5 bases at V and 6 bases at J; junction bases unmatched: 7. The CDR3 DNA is TGTGCCAGTAGTCGGACTAGCGGGAGTGTTGGCGAGCAGTACTTC. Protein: CASSRTSGSVGEQYF.

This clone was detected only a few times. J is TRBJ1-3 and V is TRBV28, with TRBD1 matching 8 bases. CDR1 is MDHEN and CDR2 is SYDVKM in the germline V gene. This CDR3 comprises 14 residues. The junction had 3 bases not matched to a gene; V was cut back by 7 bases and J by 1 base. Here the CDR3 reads CASTTGGSGNTIYF. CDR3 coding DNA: TGTGCCAGCACAACAGGGGGGTCTGGAAACACCATATATTTT.

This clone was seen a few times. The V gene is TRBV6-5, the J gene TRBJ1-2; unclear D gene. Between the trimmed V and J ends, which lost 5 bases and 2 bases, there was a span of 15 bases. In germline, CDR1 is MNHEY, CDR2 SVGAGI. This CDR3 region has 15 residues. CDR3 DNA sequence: TGTGCCAGCAGTCCCTGGACCTCCCCCAACTATGGCTACACCTTC. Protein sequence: CASSPWTSPNYGYTF.

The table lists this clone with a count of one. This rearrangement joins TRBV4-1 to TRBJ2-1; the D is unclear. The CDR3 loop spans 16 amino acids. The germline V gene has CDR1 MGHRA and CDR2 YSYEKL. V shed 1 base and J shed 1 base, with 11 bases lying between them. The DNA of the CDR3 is TGCGCCAGCAGCCAAGGCGAGAGGTCGTCCTACAATGAGCAGTTCTTC. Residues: CASSQGERSSYNEQFF.

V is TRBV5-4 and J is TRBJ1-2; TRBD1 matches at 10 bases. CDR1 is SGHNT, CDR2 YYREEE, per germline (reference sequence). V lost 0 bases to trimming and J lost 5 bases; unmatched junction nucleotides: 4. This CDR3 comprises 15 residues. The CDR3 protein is CASSLVLGQGYGYTF. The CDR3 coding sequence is TGTGCCAGCAGCTTGGTCTTGGGACAGGGGTATGGCTACACCTTC.

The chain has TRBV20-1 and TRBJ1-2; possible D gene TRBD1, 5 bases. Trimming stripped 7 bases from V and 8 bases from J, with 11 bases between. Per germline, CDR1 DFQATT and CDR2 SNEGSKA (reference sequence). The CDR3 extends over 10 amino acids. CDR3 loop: CSGGRGGYTF. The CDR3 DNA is TGCAGTGGGGGGAGGGGAGGCTACACCTTC.

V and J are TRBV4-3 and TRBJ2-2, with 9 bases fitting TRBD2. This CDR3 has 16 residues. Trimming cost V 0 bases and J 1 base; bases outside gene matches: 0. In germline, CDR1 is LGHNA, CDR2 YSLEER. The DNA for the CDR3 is TGCGCCAGCAGCCAAGAACTAGCGGGGAACACCGGGGAGCTGTTTTTT. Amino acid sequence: CASSQELAGNTGELFF.

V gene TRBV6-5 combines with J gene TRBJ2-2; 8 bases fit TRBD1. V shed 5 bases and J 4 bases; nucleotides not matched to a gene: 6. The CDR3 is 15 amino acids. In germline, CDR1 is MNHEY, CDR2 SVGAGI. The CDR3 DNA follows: TGTGCCAGCAGTGGCGTAACAGGGGGCACCGGGGAGCTGTTTTTT. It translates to CASSGVTGGTGELFF.

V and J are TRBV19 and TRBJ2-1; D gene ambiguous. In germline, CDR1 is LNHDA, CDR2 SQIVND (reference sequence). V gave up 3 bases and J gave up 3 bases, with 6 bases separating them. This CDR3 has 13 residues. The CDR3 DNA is TGTGCCAGTAGTATTTCTAGCTACAATGAGCAGTTCTTC. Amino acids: CASSISSYNEQFF.

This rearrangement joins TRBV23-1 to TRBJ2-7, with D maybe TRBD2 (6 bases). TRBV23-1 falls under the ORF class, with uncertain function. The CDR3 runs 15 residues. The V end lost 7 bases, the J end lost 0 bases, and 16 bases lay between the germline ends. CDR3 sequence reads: CASTQSWGLSYEQYF. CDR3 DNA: TGCGCCAGCACCCAATCTTGGGGACTCTCCTACGAGCAGTACTTC.

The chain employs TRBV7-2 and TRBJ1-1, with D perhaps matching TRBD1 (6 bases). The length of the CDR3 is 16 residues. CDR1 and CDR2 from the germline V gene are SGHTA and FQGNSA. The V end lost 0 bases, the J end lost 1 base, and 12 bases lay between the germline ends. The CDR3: CASSLAFRGKNTEAFF. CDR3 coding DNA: TGTGCCAGCAGCTTAGCCTTCAGGGGCAAGAACACTGAAGCTTTCTTT.

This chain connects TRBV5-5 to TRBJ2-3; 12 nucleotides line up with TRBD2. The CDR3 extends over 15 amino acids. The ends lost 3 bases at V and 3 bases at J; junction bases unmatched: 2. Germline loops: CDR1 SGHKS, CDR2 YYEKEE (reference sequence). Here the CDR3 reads CASSSGTSGTDTQYF. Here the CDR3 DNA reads TGTGCCAGCAGCTCCGGGACTAGCGGGACAGATACGCAGTATTTT.

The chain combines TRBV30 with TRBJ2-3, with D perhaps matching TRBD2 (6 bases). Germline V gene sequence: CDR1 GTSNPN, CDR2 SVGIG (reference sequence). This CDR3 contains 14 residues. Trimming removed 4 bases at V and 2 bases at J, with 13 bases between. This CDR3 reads CAWKPGLSTDTQYF. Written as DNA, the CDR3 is TGTGCCTGGAAACCGGGACTGTCCACAGATACGCAGTATTTT.

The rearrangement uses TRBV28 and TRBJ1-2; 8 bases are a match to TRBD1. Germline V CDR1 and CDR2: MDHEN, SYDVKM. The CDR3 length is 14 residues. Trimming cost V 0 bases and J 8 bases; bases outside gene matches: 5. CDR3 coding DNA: TGTGCCAGCAGTTTATGGGAGACAGGGGACGGCTACACCTTC. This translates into CASSLWETGDGYTF.

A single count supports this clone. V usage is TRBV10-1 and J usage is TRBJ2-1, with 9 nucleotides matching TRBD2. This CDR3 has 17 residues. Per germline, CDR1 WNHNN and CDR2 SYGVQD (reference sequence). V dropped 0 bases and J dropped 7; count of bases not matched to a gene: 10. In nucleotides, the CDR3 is TGCGCCAGCAGTGAGTCTCCCCTAGCGGGAATTAAAAATGAGCAGTTCTTC. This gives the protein CASSESPLAGIKNEQFF.

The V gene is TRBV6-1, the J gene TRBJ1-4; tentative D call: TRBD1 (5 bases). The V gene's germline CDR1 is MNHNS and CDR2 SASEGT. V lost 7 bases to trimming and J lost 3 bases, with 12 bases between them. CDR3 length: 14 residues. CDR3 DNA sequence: TGTGCCAGCAAGATGCGGGGGGCTAATGAAAAACTGTTTTTT. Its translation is CASKMRGANEKLFF.

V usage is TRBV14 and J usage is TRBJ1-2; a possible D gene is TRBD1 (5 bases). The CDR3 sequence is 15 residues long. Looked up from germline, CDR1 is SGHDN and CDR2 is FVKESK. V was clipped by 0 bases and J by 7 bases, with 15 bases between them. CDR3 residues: CASSQDTGGVFGYTF. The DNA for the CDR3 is TGTGCCAGCAGCCAAGATACTGGGGGGGTCTTTGGCTACACCTTC.

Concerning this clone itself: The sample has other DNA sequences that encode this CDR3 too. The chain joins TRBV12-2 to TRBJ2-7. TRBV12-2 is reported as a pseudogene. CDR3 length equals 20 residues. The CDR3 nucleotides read TGTGCAAGTCGCTTAATTGGGGGTCGGGGCAAGCGCCCTTGGCGGTCCGAGCAGTACTTC. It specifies CASRLIGGRGKRPWRSEQYF.

This CDR3 reads CASSTSGSYNEQFF. CDR3 coding DNA: TGTGCCAGTAGTACTAGCGGCTCCTACAATGAGCAGTTCTTC. The rearrangement joins TRBV19 to TRBJ2-1; 7 bases map to TRBD2. V was pared by 4 bases and J by 0 bases, with 0 bases of the junction left unmatched. From germline, CDR1 is LNHDA and CDR2 SQIVND (reference sequence). The length of the CDR3 is 14 residues.

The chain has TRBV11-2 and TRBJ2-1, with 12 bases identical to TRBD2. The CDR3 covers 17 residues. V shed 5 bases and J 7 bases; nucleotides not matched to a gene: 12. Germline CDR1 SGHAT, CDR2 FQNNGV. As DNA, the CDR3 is TGTGCCAGCAGCCCAAGACCGACTAGCGGGAGAGGTAATGAGCAGTTCTTC. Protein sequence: CASSPRPTSGRGNEQFF.

The CDR3 DNA is TGTGCCTGGGGCCGGGTCAGGGTGGGGAGTGGTTCCGGAAACACCATATATTTT. It yields the protein CAWGRVRVGSGSGNTIYF. The chain has TRBV30 and TRBJ1-3, with D possibly being TRBD1 (5 bases). This CDR3 region has 18 residues. Germline CDR1 reads GTSNPN; CDR2 reads SVGIG (reference sequence). Trimming left V 5 bases short and J 4 bases short, with 27 bases between. Full variable domain (rest looked up from reference TRBV30 and TRBJ1-3): SQTIHQWPATLVQPVGSPLSLECTVEGTSNPNLYWYRQAAGRGLQLLFYSVGIGQISSEVPQNLSASRPQDRQFILSSKKLLLSDSGFYLCAWGRVRVGSGSGNTIYFGEGSWLTVV.